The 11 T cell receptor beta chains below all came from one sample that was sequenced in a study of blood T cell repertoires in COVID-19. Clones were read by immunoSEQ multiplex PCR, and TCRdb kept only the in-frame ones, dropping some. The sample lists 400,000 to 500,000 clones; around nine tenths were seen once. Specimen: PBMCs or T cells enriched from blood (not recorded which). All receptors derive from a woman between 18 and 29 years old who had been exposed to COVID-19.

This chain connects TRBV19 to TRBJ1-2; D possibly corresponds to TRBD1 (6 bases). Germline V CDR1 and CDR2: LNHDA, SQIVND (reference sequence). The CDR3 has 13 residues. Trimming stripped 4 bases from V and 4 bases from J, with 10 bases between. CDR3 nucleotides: TGTGCCAGTAGTAACGGACAGTCCTATGGCTACACCTTC. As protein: CASSNGQSYGYTF.

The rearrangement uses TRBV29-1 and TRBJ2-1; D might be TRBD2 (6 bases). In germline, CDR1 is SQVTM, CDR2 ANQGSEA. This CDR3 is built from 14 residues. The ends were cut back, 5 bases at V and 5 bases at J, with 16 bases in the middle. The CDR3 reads CSVSAPPGDNEQFF. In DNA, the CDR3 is TGCAGCGTTTCGGCACCCCCGGGGGACAATGAGCAGTTCTTC.

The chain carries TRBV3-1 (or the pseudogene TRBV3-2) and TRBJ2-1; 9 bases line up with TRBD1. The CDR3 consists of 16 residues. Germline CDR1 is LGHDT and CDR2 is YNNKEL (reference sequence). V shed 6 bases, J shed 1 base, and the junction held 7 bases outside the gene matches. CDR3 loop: CASRITGGASYNEQFF. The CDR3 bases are TGTGCCAGCAGAATTACAGGGGGCGCTTCCTACAATGAGCAGTTCTTC.

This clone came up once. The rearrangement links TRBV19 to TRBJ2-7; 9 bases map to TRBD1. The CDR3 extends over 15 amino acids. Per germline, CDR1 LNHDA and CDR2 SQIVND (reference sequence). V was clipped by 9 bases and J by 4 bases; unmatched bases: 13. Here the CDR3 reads CASRSLGQGIYEQYF. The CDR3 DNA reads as TGTGCCAGCAGATCCCTGGGACAGGGCATTTACGAGCAGTACTTC.

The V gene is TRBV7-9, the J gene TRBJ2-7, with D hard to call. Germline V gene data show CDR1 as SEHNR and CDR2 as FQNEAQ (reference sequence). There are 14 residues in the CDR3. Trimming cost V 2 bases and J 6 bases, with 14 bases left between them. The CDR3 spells CASSLSTNVGEQYF. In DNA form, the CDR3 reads TGTGCCAGCAGCTTAAGCACTAATGTCGGCGAGCAGTACTTC. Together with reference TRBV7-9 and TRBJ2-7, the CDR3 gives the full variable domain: DTGVSQNPRHKITKRGQNVTFRCDPISEHNRLYWYRQTLGQGPEFLTYFQNEAQLEKSRLLSDRFSAERPKGSFSTLEIQRTEQGDSAMYLCASSLSTNVGEQYFGPGTRLTVT.

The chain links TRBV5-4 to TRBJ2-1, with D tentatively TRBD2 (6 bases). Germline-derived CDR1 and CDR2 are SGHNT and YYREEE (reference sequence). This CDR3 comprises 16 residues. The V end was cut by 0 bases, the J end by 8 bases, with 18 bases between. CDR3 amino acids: CASSLAVFAGSDEQFF. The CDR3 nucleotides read TGTGCCAGCAGCTTGGCTGTTTTTGCGGGATCGGATGAGCAGTTCTTC.

This CDR3 reads CAISGDRGGGGYTF. CDR3 sequence (DNA): TGTGCCATCAGTGGGGACAGGGGCGGTGGAGGCTACACCTTC. V and J are TRBV10-3 and TRBJ1-2; TRBD1 aligns across 10 bases. Germline V lookup: CDR1 ENHRY, CDR2 SYGVKD. The CDR3 totals 14 residues. V gave up 4 bases and J gave up 8 bases; unmatched junction bases: 7.

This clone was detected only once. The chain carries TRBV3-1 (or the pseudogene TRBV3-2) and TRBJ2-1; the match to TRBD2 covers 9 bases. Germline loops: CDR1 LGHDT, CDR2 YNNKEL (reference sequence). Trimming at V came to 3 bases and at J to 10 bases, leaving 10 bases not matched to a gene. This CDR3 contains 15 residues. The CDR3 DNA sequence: TGTGCCAGCAGCCACCCCAGCGGGAGGACCAAAGAGCAGTTCTTC. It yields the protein CASSHPSGRTKEQFF.

The DNA for the CDR3 is TGTGCCAGCGAAGATACAGGGGTTCGAGAGACCCAGTACTTC. This translates into CASEDTGVRETQYF. V gene TRBV19 combines with J gene TRBJ2-5; 7 bases map to TRBD1. The CDR3 runs to 14 residues. Germline loops: CDR1 LNHDA, CDR2 SQIVND (reference sequence). The V segment lost 9 bases and the J segment 4 bases; nucleotides outside the gene matches: 11.

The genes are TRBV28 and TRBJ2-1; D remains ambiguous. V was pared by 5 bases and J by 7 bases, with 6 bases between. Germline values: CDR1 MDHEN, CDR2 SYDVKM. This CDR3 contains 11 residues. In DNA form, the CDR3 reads TGTGCCAGCAGTCTGCTAAATGAGCAGTTCTTC. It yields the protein CASSLLNEQFF.

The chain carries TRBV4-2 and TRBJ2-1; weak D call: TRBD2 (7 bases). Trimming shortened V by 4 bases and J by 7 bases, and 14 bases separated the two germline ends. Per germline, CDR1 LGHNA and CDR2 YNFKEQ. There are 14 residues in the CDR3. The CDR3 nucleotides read TGTGCCAGCAGCCGAGGAGGGGGGGAGAATGAGCAGTTCTTC. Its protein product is CASSRGGGENEQFF.